This TCR beta chain was captured by sequencing in a study of blood T cell repertoires in COVID-19. Study context: The United States, Italy and Spain were the sources of the acute and convalescent COVID-19 samples.

Those enrolled in Seattle joined during active infection and were followed longitudinally afterward. Source study methods: Estimation of nucleated cell counts was performed using reference gene primer amplification. Measured with immunoSEQ multiplex PCR; TCRdb has only the in-frame clones, and not every one. Clone size and the V and J calls come from that table; the DNA yielded D and trimming. This sample has a few hundred thousand clones; around 90% occur once, and the top ten carry about 2.5%. This receptor was taken from a person aged 18-35 years with COVID-19, enrolled during active disease. What was sequenced was peripheral blood.

As DNA, the CDR3 is TGTGCCAGCAGCTTGAGGGGGCTAGGCTATGGCTACACCTTC. Residues: CASSLRGLGYGYTF. This chain links TRBV5-6 with TRBJ1-2; the match to TRBD1 covers 7 bases. Germline values: CDR1 SGHDT, CDR2 YYEEEE. Trimming took 1 base from V and 4 from J; bases not matched to a gene: 4. The length of the CDR3 is 14 residues.